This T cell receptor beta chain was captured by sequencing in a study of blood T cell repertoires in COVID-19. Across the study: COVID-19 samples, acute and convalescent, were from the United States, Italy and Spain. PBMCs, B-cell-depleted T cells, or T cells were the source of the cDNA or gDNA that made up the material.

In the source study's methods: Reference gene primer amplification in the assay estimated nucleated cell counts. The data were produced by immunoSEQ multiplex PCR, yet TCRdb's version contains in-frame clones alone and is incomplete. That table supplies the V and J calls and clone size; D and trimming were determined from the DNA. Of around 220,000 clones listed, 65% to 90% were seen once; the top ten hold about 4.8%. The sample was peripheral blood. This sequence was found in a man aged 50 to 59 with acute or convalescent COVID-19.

CDR3 residues: CASSGQTGAEAFF. In DNA, the CDR3 is TGTGCCAGCAGTGGACAGACAGGGGCTGAAGCTTTCTTT. The chain uses TRBV2 and TRBJ1-1, with 8 nucleotides matching TRBD1. V was pared by 4 bases and J by 6 bases, with 4 bases of the junction left unmatched. Germline V gene lookup returns CDR1 SNHLY and CDR2 FYNNEI. The CDR3 extends over 13 amino acids.